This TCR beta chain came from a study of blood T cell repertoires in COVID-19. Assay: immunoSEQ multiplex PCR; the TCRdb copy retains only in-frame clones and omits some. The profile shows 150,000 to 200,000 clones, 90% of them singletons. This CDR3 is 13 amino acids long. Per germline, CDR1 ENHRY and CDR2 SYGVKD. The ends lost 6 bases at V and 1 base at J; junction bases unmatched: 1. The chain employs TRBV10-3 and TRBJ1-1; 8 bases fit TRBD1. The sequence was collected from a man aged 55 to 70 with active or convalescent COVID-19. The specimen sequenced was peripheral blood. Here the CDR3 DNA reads TGTGCCATCAGACAGGGGGGGAACACTGAAGCTTTCTTT. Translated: CAIRQGGNTEAFF.